These 30 T cell receptor beta chains originate from one sample sequenced in a study of technical replicates of blood from several donors. Assay: immunoSEQ multiplex PCR; the TCRdb copy retains only in-frame clones and omits some. The sample gives 50,000 or so clones, about 94% of which show up once; approximately 4% is in the top ten. The sample comprised PBMCs. Every receptor here comes from a human donor in good health. Some clones in this sample may be carry-over from other donors' samples.

This chain links TRBV6-5 with TRBJ2-3, with 8 bases lining up with TRBD1. The CDR3 contains 16 residues. Trimming at V came to 0 bases and at J to 2 bases, leaving 4 bases not matched to a gene. Germline V gene sequence: CDR1 MNHEY, CDR2 SVGAGI. CDR3 region: CASSYSTGANTDTQYF. The CDR3 DNA reads as TGTGCCAGCAGTTACTCGACAGGGGCGAACACAGATACGCAGTATTTT.

The rearrangement joins TRBV5-1 to TRBJ2-5; D is ambiguous. Germline CDR1 reads SGHRS; CDR2 reads YFSETQ. Deletions cut 7 bases from V and 0 bases from J, with 10 bases between. The CDR3 runs 13 residues. The CDR3 DNA reads as TGCGCCAGCCGATCATCGGACCAAGAGACCCAGTACTTC. Translated, it gives CASRSSDQETQYF.

The chain couples TRBV29-1 to TRBJ1-2; the match to TRBD1 covers 7 bases. V was pared by 1 base and J by 6 bases, with 8 bases of the junction left unmatched. The germline V gene has CDR1 SQVTM and CDR2 ANQGSEA. The CDR3 is 14 residues long. CDR3 loop: CSVEASPRGNGYTF. The CDR3 bases are TGCAGCGTTGAAGCCAGTCCCAGGGGGAATGGCTACACCTTC.

Regarding this clone: This likely comes from a read error, as the CDR3 has no conserved phenylalanine or tryptophan at its end. This rearrangement joins TRBV30 to TRBJ1-1; D is perhaps TRBD1 (6 bases). Germline CDR1 and CDR2: GTSNPN and SVGIG (reference sequence). Trimming cost V 1 base and J 6 bases, with 12 bases left between them. This CDR3 contains 13 residues. The CDR3 bases are TGTGCCTGGAGTGGGACAGCCGGCGCTGAAGCTTTCCTT. Its translation is CAWSGTAGAEAFL.

The sample holds one count of this clone. The chain combines TRBV13 with TRBJ1-2; 7 nucleotides line up with TRBD1. This CDR3 is built from 15 residues. CDR1 and CDR2 from the germline V gene are PRHDT and FYEKMQ (reference sequence). V shed 3 bases, J shed 6 bases, and the junction held 10 bases outside the gene matches. As DNA, the CDR3 is TGTGCCAGCAGCTTCCGCCAGGACAGGAGGAATGGCTACACCTTC. Its translation is CASSFRQDRRNGYTF.

This clone was seen once. The rearrangement links TRBV6-5 to TRBJ2-7; possibly TRBD2 for D (6 bases). CDR1 and CDR2 (germline): MNHEY, SVGAGI. CDR3 length equals 14 residues. With 4 bases removed from V and 6 bases from J, the gap between germline ends came to 16 bases. The CDR3 coding sequence is TGTGCCAGCAGTTTCGGGACTCCCGGGGGCGAGCAGTACTTC. Translation: CASSFGTPGGEQYF.

This rearrangement joins TRBV10-1 to TRBJ2-5; 7 nucleotides match TRBD1. Germline CDR1 and CDR2: WNHNN and SYGVQD (reference sequence). V trimming: 0 bases; J trimming: 0 bases; junction bases outside the gene matches: 7. The CDR3 covers 17 residues. The CDR3 loop reads CASSESSFGTDQETQYF. The CDR3 nucleotides are TGCGCCAGCAGTGAGTCGAGTTTCGGGACAGACCAAGAGACCCAGTACTTC.

This chain joins TRBV2 and TRBJ2-7; TRBD2 aligns across 7 bases. CDR1 is SNHLY, CDR2 FYNNEI, per germline. V was pared by 7 bases and J by 5 bases, with 11 bases of the junction left unmatched. The CDR3 contains 14 residues. In DNA, the CDR3 is TGTGCCAGCAACGGGCCGACTAGCAGGAACGAGCAGTACTTC. This translates into CASNGPTSRNEQYF.

The count of this clone is one. The V call is TRBV6-5, the J call TRBJ2-7, with 8 bases matching TRBD2. CDR1 is MNHEY, CDR2 SVGAGI, per germline. J gave up 5 bases and V 0 bases, and 6 bases lay outside the gene matches. There are 15 residues in the CDR3. The CDR3 loop is CASSYSKREWHEQYF. The CDR3 DNA reads as TGTGCCAGCAGTTACTCGAAGCGGGAGTGGCACGAGCAGTACTTC.

The rearrangement joins TRBV5-6 to TRBJ1-2; D is unresolved. Looked up from germline, CDR1 is SGHDT and CDR2 is YYEEEE. The V end was cut by 4 bases, the J end by 8 bases, with 15 bases between. The CDR3 totals 13 residues. The chain's CDR3 is CASSVGAAGGYTF. The CDR3 DNA is TGTGCCAGCAGCGTGGGAGCTGCCGGGGGCTACACCTTC.

The V gene is TRBV13, the J gene TRBJ2-7; weak D call: TRBD2 (6 bases). This CDR3 spans 14 amino acids. CDR1 is PRHDT and CDR2 is FYEKMQ in the germline V gene (reference sequence). V lost 4 bases and J lost 3, with 13 bases in between. CDR3 region: CASSSGLESYEQYF. As DNA, the CDR3 is TGTGCCAGCAGCTCGGGACTGGAGAGCTACGAGCAGTACTTC.

V gene TRBV7-3 combines with J gene TRBJ2-7, with TRBD2 matching over 8 bases. Unmatched junction bases numbered 1, after V lost 3 bases and J lost 0 bases. CDR3 length: 14 residues. CDR1 is SGHTA, CDR2 FQGTGA, per germline. The CDR3 DNA follows: TGTGCCAGCAGCTTTAGCGGGGACTCCTACGAGCAGTACTTC. Its protein product is CASSFSGDSYEQYF.

Details on this clone: At the DNA level, this CDR3 is encoded by other sequences in the same sample as well. CDR3 protein: CASSLSSGQETQYF. DNA for the CDR3: TGCGCCAGCAGCTTGTCTAGCGGCCAAGAGACCCAGTACTTC. The chain joins TRBV5-1 to TRBJ2-5, with 7 bases identical to TRBD2. From germline, CDR1 is SGHRS and CDR2 YFSETQ. V shed 1 base and J 1 base; nucleotides not matched to a gene: 1. The CDR3 sequence is 14 residues long.

As DNA, the CDR3 is TGCAGCGTTGCGGGGGGGGGTAATCAGCCCCAGCATTTT. It encodes CSVAGGGNQPQHF. V usage is TRBV29-1 and J usage is TRBJ1-5, with D possibly being TRBD1 (5 bases). This CDR3 has 13 residues. Per the germline V gene, CDR1 is SQVTM and CDR2 is ANQGSEA. V was shortened by 4 bases and J by 4 bases, with 11 bases between the two germline ends.

The chain carries TRBV10-3 and TRBJ2-7, with 8 positions matching TRBD1. Unmatched junction bases numbered 2, after V lost 6 bases and J lost 4 bases. From germline, CDR1 is ENHRY and CDR2 SYGVKD. CDR3 length: 12 amino acids. The CDR3 is CAISRTGYEQYF. For the CDR3, the DNA is TGTGCCATCAGCCGGACAGGGTACGAGCAGTACTTC.

The chain recombines TRBV2 with TRBJ2-7; TRBD1 might be the D (6 bases). The CDR3 runs 12 residues. The V gene's germline CDR1 is SNHLY and CDR2 FYNNEI. V lost 7 bases, J lost 6 bases, and 13 bases lay in between. Written as DNA, the CDR3 is TGTGCCAGCAACAGGGCCCGGGGCGAGCAGTACTTC. Translated: CASNRARGEQYF.

The chain has TRBV7-9 and TRBJ1-2, with D perhaps matching TRBD1 (5 bases). The germline V gene encodes CDR1 SEHNR and CDR2 FQNEAQ (reference sequence). V was pared by 2 bases and J by 2 bases, with 12 bases between. This CDR3 comprises 15 residues. The CDR3 DNA follows: TGTGCCAGCAGCTTATTCGAGGCAGGGAACTATGGCTACACCTTC. Its protein product is CASSLFEAGNYGYTF.

The chain uses TRBV30 and TRBJ1-1; no reliable D call. This CDR3 has 14 amino acids. Trimming pared 4 bases from V and 0 bases from J, leaving 12 bases between. Per germline, CDR1 GTSNPN and CDR2 SVGIG (reference sequence). CDR3 residues: CAWTRGLMNTEAFF. In nucleotides, the CDR3 is TGTGCCTGGACCCGAGGACTGATGAACACTGAAGCTTTCTTT.

The V gene is TRBV5-4, the J gene TRBJ2-7, with 9 bases identical to TRBD2. The CDR3 sequence is 14 residues long. Germline assignment: CDR1 SGHNT and CDR2 YYREEE (reference sequence). After removal of 3 bases from V and 6 bases from J, the junction contained 7 bases not matched to a gene. The CDR3 is CASSSGLAAGEQYF. CDR3 in DNA: TGTGCCAGCAGCTCGGGACTAGCCGCCGGCGAGCAGTACTTC. Combining the CDR3 with reference TRBV5-4 and TRBJ2-7 gives the whole variable domain ETGVTQSPTHLIKTRGQQVTLRCSSQSGHNTVSWYQQALGQGPQFIFQYYREEENGRGNFPPRFSGLQFPNYSSELNVNALELDDSALYLCASSSGLAAGEQYFGPGTRLTVT.

The DNA of the CDR3 is TGTGCCAGCAGTTTATTCCCCGCGGGGGGCGAGCAGTACTTC. Translation gives CASSLFPAGGEQYF. This chain uses TRBV27 with TRBJ2-7, with 8 bases aligning to TRBD2. The J segment lost 6 bases and the V segment lost 1 base, leaving 5 bases of the junction unmatched. Germline lookup yields CDR1 MNHEY and CDR2 SMNVEV (reference sequence). The length of the CDR3 is 14 residues.

This clone has a handful of counts. The chain has TRBV5-6 and TRBJ2-2; tentatively, D is TRBD2 (5 bases). The CDR3 covers 14 residues. CDR1 SGHDT and CDR2 YYEEEE come from the germline V gene. Trimming took off 0 bases at V and 3 bases at J, with 6 bases between the two ends. For the CDR3, the DNA is TGTGCCAGCAGCTTGGGGGAGTACACCGGGGAGCTGTTTTTT. It is translated as CASSLGEYTGELFF.

V and J are TRBV5-1 and TRBJ1-4; TRBD1 aligns across 7 bases. Looked up from germline, CDR1 is SGHRS and CDR2 is YFSETQ. This CDR3 comprises 17 residues. V dropped 0 bases and J dropped 3; count of bases not matched to a gene: 8. CDR3 region: CASSLDPPGTANEKLFF. CDR3 nucleotides: TGCGCCAGCAGCTTGGATCCTCCTGGGACAGCTAATGAAAAACTGTTTTTT.

The sample holds one count of this clone. The chain joins TRBV7-9 to TRBJ1-1; tentatively, D is TRBD1 (5 bases). This CDR3 contains 14 residues. The germline V and J ends were trimmed by 7 bases and 5 bases, with 17 bases remaining between them. The germline CDR1 and CDR2 sequences are SEHNR and FQNEAQ (reference sequence). CDR3 nucleotides: TGTGCCAGCACCCGGCTGGGGGGGTCGACTGAAGCTTTCTTT. Translating gives CASTRLGGSTEAFF.

The rearrangement links TRBV6-5 to TRBJ1-3, with D possibly matching TRBD1 (6 bases). The V end lost 6 bases, the J end lost 0 bases, and 9 bases lay between the germline ends. CDR3 size: 14 residues. Germline assignment: CDR1 MNHEY and CDR2 SVGAGI. In DNA, the CDR3 is TGTGCCAGCAGCCAGGGGCTCTCTGGAAACACCATATATTTT. Translated, it gives CASSQGLSGNTIYF.

This sequence joins TRBV19 and TRBJ2-5; possible D gene TRBD1, 6 bases. CDR3 size: 13 residues. Germline assignment: CDR1 LNHDA and CDR2 SQIVND (reference sequence). V was trimmed by 6 bases and J by 5 bases, leaving 13 bases between them. The CDR3 sequence: CASRHTGFETQYF. In nucleotides, the CDR3 is TGTGCCAGTAGACACACAGGGTTTGAGACCCAGTACTTC.

The J gene is TRBJ1-2, the V gene TRBV29-1; D is possibly TRBD1 (5 bases). There are 13 residues in the CDR3. Germline V gene sequence: CDR1 SQVTM, CDR2 ANQGSEA. Trimming took off 7 bases at V and 3 bases at J, with 15 bases between the two ends. The CDR3 DNA reads as TGCAGCGCCGCGGGGGGATACGACTATGGCTACACCTTC. Encoded protein: CSAAGGYDYGYTF. The whole variable domain, filled in from reference TRBV29-1 and TRBJ1-2, reads SAVISQKPSRDICQRGTSLTIQCQVDSQVTMMFWYRQQPGQSLTLIATANQGSEATYESGFVIDKFPISRPNLTFSTLTVSNMSPEDSSIYLCSAAGGYDYGYTFGSGTRLTVV.

This chain connects TRBV30 to TRBJ1-4; 10 bases fit TRBD1. The ends lost 3 bases at V and 7 bases at J; junction bases unmatched: 5. The CDR3 extends over 14 amino acids. CDR1 and CDR2 (germline): GTSNPN, SVGIG (reference sequence). The DNA for the CDR3 is TGTGCCTGGAGAGGGGACAGGGGTTCTGAAAAACTGTTTTTT. This codes for CAWRGDRGSEKLFF.

The chain uses TRBV5-1 and TRBJ2-7; TRBD1 matches 9 bases. This CDR3 is 14 amino acids long. The germline V gene has CDR1 SGHRS and CDR2 YFSETQ. V was pared by 5 bases and J by 4 bases, with 7 bases of the junction left unmatched. CDR3 amino acids: CASRAGTGSYEQYF. Written as DNA, the CDR3 is TGCGCCAGCAGAGCCGGGACAGGGTCGTACGAGCAGTACTTC. Full variable domain (rest looked up from reference TRBV5-1 and TRBJ2-7): KAGVTQTPRYLIKTRGQQVTLSCSPISGHRSVSWYQQTPGQGLQFLFEYFSETQRNKGNFPGRFSGRQFSNSRSEMNVSTLELGDSALYLCASRAGTGSYEQYFGPGTRLTVT.

The chain is built from TRBV30 and TRBJ1-3; D uncertain. This CDR3 region has 14 residues. Germline V gene sequence: CDR1 GTSNPN, CDR2 SVGIG (reference sequence). The V gene lost 3 bases and the J gene lost 8 bases, with 17 bases spanning the gap. The chain's CDR3 is CAWRPPGGGDTIYF. The DNA of the CDR3 is TGTGCCTGGAGGCCTCCGGGCGGCGGGGACACCATATATTTT. Variable domain in full (rest from reference TRBV30 and TRBJ1-3): SQTIHQWPATLVQPVGSPLSLECTVEGTSNPNLYWYRQAAGRGLQLLFYSVGIGQISSEVPQNLSASRPQDRQFILSSKKLLLSDSGFYLCAWRPPGGGDTIYFGEGSWLTVV.

The rearrangement links TRBV10-3 to TRBJ2-2, with TRBD2 as a possible D gene (5 bases). This CDR3 region has 14 residues. V was shortened by 10 bases and J by 0 bases, with 12 bases between the two germline ends. The germline gives CDR1 ENHRY, CDR2 SYGVKD. CDR3 region: CATKQRTNTGELFF. The CDR3 DNA sequence: TGTGCCACCAAGCAGCGGACGAACACCGGGGAGCTGTTTTTT.